The table lists the clone carrying this TCR beta chain with many counts. It was by quantitative 5'-RACE with molecular barcodes that TCR beta libraries were made. TCRdb re-called the 5' RACE reads with MiXCR, one entry per CDR3 protein. The repertoire holds some 150,000 distinct CDR3 sequences, with roughly 10% as singletons. J was trimmed by 2 bases and V by 2 bases; bases with no gene match: 3. Per germline, CDR1 SEHNR and CDR2 FQNEAQ (reference sequence). There are 14 residues in the CDR3. This sample stems from a study of CD8 T cells in ankylosing spondylitis. Input material: blood, either unsorted or a sorted T cell fraction (not recorded which). V is TRBV7-9 and J is TRBJ2-7; 7 bases align to TRBD1. This receptor was identified in a female donor with ankylosing spondylitis or in good health (not recorded which). The CDR3 region has the DNA TGTGCCAGCAGCTTATTGGGACAGACCTACGAGCAGTACTTC. Its translation is CASSLLGQTYEQYF.